This TCR beta chain was obtained from a study of OX40 agonist ivuxolimab in advanced cancers. Clones were sequenced by immunoSEQ multiplex PCR, and TCRdb holds only the in-frame ones, with some missing. The sample gives more than 75,000 clones, about 85% of which show up once; 1.1% is in the top ten. The ends were cut back, 3 bases at V and 0 bases at J, with 7 bases in the middle. The length of the CDR3 is 14 residues. The V gene's germline CDR1 is MGHDK and CDR2 SYGVNS. With regard to this clone: The identical CDR3 is also encoded by other nucleotide sequences in the sample.

The receptor was derived from an adult with an advanced solid tumor such as melanoma, head and neck, liver or kidney cancer. The chain combines TRBV25-1 with TRBJ2-3; possible D gene TRBD2, 5 bases. The sequenced sample was CD4+ or CD8+ T cells sorted from blood, obtained in a trial of the OX40 agonist ivuxolimab. In DNA, the CDR3 is TGTGCCAGCAGTGATCCGGGGAGCACAGATACGCAGTATTTT. Translating gives CASSDPGSTDTQYF.